The entry below gives a single T cell receptor (beta chain) sequence along with its context. As yet, its antigen is unknown. Cells were stimulated nonspecifically with anti-CD3/anti-CD28 magnetic beads. Responding CD4+ T cells were sorted by upregulation of both CD40 ligand and CD69. An approximately 20-hour stimulation of CD8-depleted PBMCs used anti-CD28/CD49d costimulation, CD40-blocking antibody and enfuvirtide. This record belongs to a study of persistence of HIV-infected CD4 T cells. Overall study findings and caveats: Compared with CD3/CD28-stimulated cells, CMV- and Gag-responding cells showed lower TCRbeta richness.

Trimming removed 2 bases from V and 0 bases from J, with 14 bases in between. Germline CDR1 and CDR2: MNHEY and SMNVEV (reference sequence). This CDR3 is 16 amino acids long. The immunoSEQ assay was version 4, run in survey mode. Sequencing was performed with immunoSEQ multiplex PCR; in TCRdb, only in-frame clones are kept and a portion is missing. Of 43,000 or so clones in the sample, 89% are singletons; the top ten hold around 0.92%. This TCR was sampled from an adult man with HIV who was CMV-seropositive. Source: CD4+ T cells sorted from PBMCs after roughly 18-hour stimulation, taken from a patient who received antiretroviral therapy. The rearrangement links TRBV27 to TRBJ2-7, with D unclear. The CDR3, as DNA: TGTGCCAGCAGTTTAGACCATGAAGCGAGCTCCTACGAGCAGTACTTC. Residues: CASSLDHEASSYEQYF.